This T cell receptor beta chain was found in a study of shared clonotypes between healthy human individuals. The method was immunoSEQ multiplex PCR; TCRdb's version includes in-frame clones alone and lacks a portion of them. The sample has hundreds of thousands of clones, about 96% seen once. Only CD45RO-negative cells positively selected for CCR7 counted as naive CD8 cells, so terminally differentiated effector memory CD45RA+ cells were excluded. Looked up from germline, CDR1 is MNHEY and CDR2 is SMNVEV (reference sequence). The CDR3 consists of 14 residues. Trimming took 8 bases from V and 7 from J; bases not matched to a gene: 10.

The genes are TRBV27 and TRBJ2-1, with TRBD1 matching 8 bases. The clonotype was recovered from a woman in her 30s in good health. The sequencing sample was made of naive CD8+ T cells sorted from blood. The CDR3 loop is CASADRGSENEQFF. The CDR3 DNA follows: TGTGCCAGCGCCGACAGGGGTTCGGAAAATGAGCAGTTCTTC.